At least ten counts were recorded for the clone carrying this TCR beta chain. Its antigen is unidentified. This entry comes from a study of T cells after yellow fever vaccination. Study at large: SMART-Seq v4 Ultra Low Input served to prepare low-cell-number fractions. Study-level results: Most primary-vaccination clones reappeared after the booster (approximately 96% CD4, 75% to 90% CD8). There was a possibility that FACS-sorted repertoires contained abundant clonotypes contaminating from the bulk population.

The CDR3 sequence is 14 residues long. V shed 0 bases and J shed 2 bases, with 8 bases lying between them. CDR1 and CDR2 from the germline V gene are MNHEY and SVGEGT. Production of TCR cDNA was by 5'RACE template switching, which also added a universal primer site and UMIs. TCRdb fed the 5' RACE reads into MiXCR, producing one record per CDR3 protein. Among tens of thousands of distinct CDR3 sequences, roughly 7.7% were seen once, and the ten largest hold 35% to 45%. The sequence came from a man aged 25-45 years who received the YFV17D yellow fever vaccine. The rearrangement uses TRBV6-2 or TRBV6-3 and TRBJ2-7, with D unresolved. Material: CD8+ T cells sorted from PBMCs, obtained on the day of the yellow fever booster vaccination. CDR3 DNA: TGTGCCAGCAGTTACTCGATGCAGGCCTACGAGCAGTACTTC. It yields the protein CASSYSMQAYEQYF.